One TCR beta chain is described in this entry. The data derive from a study of blood T cell repertoires in COVID-19. Study context: Sources were T cells, B-cell-depleted T cells, or PBMCs; the material itself was cDNA or gDNA.

Under the authors' procedure: The authors estimated nucleated cell counts from reference gene primer amplification. Libraries were prepared by immunoSEQ multiplex PCR; TCRdb keeps only in-frame clonotypes and omits some of them. V and J calls plus clone size are reproduced from that table; the DNA served to infer D and trimming. The sample consists of some 100,000 clones, approximately 90% of them appearing once. The sample taken for sequencing was peripheral blood. The clonotype comes from a woman aged 80 or older with active COVID-19.

The chain's CDR3 is CASSSAEPYGYTF. The CDR3, as DNA: TGTGCCAGCAGTTCCGCGGAGCCCTATGGCTACACCTTC. V is TRBV28 and J is TRBJ1-2; D ambiguous. CDR1 and CDR2 (germline): MDHEN, SYDVKM. The CDR3 runs 13 residues. Trimming took 4 bases from V and 4 from J, leaving 10 bases between them.